Below, 32 T cell receptor beta chains from the same sample are listed, as sequenced in a study of cytomegalovirus exposure and HLA in healthy donors. Primers for the PCR totalled 60 Vbeta and 13 Jbeta. Here immunoSEQ multiplex PCR was the method, and the copy in TCRdb shows in-frame clones only, minus some. The data contain under 150,000 clones, 80% to 90% of them singletons. The sequenced material came from PBMCs. Receptor source: a man aged 50 or older in good health and CMV-seronegative.

The rearrangement joins TRBV4-1 to TRBJ2-5; TRBD2 matches 14 bases. Trimming at V came to 0 bases and at J to 3 bases, leaving 3 bases not matched to a gene. Per germline, CDR1 MGHRA and CDR2 YSYEKL. The CDR3 loop spans 17 amino acids. This CDR3 reads CASSQDQGLAGEETQYF. For the CDR3, the DNA is TGCGCCAGCAGCCAAGATCAGGGACTAGCGGGGGAAGAGACCCAGTACTTC.

The chain recombines TRBV4-3 with TRBJ2-5, with 7 bases identical to TRBD1. This CDR3 has 14 residues. The germline CDR1 and CDR2 sequences are LGHNA and YSLEER. V shed 2 bases and J 5 bases; nucleotides not matched to a gene: 5. This CDR3 reads CASSQPGQRETQYF. DNA of the CDR3: TGCGCCAGCAGCCAACCGGGACAGAGGGAGACCCAGTACTTC.

The V call is TRBV5-1, the J call TRBJ2-6; D may be TRBD2 (6 bases). This CDR3 has 15 amino acids. Germline V gene lookup returns CDR1 SGHRS and CDR2 YFSETQ. V was cut by 4 bases and J by 0 bases, with 8 bases left in between. The CDR3 spells CASSRDFSGANVLTF. In DNA, the CDR3 is TGCGCCAGCAGCCGGGACTTCTCTGGGGCCAACGTCCTGACTTTC.

The V and J genes are TRBV18 and TRBJ2-5; the match to TRBD2 covers 10 bases. From germline, CDR1 is KGHSH and CDR2 LQKENI. V was pared by 3 bases and J by 12 bases, with 13 bases of the junction left unmatched. The CDR3 covers 15 residues. The CDR3 loop reads CASSPLAGDDVREYF. The DNA of the CDR3 is TGTGCCAGCTCACCTCTAGCGGGGGACGACGTCAGAGAGTACTTC.

The table lists this clone with a count of one. The chain has TRBV5-6 and TRBJ2-1; 9 bases are a match to TRBD1. V shed 5 bases and J 2 bases; nucleotides not matched to a gene: 14. Germline CDR1 is SGHDT and CDR2 is YYEEEE. This CDR3 is 18 amino acids long. As DNA, the CDR3 is TGTGCCAGCAGGAATATGTTGGGACAGGGTCGGACCTACAATGAGCAGTTCTTC. Amino acids: CASRNMLGQGRTYNEQFF.

The gene calls are TRBV2 and TRBJ2-1; 7 bases map to TRBD1. CDR1 and CDR2 (germline): SNHLY, FYNNEI. The CDR3 sequence is 13 residues long. Trimming took 7 bases from V and 10 from J; bases not matched to a gene: 10. The CDR3, as DNA: TGTGCCAGCAACCAAGGGACAGAGAGCGAGCAGTTCTTC. Protein: CASNQGTESEQFF.

The chain couples TRBV19 to TRBJ2-3, with TRBD1 identical over 8 bases. Germline values: CDR1 LNHDA, CDR2 SQIVND (reference sequence). With 5 bases clipped from V and 4 bases from J, the junction kept 8 bases outside the gene matches. The CDR3 covers 15 residues. CDR3 sequence reads: CASSHRQGSADTQYF. For the CDR3, the DNA is TGTGCCAGTAGTCATCGACAGGGGTCCGCAGATACGCAGTATTTT.

The CDR3 loop reads CASRQGASETQYF. DNA for the CDR3: TGCGCCAGCAGACAGGGGGCGTCGGAGACCCAGTACTTC. The rearrangement uses TRBV5-1 and TRBJ2-5; 9 nucleotides agree with TRBD1. The V gene's germline CDR1 is SGHRS and CDR2 YFSETQ. V shed 5 bases, J shed 5 bases, and the junction held 4 bases outside the gene matches. CDR3 length: 13 residues.

This clone appeared a single time. The chain employs TRBV4-2 and TRBJ1-2, with D tentatively TRBD1 (5 bases). V lost 1 base and J lost 4, with 10 bases in between. The CDR3 runs to 14 residues. Germline values: CDR1 LGHNA, CDR2 YNFKEQ. The CDR3 DNA reads as TGTGCCAGCAGCCAAGGAAAAGGGGTCTATGGCTACACCTTC. This encodes CASSQGKGVYGYTF.

This clone was recorded only once. The chain recombines TRBV6-5 with TRBJ2-3, with TRBD1 matching over 10 bases. The CDR3 has 15 amino acids. CDR1 is MNHEY and CDR2 is SVGAGI in the germline V gene. Trimming cost V 6 bases and J 3 bases; bases outside gene matches: 6. CDR3 nucleotides: TGTGCCAGCAGCGCCGGGACAGGGGAAACAGATACGCAGTATTTT. As protein: CASSAGTGETDTQYF.

J is TRBJ1-6 and V is TRBV11-2, with D hard to call. V gave up 3 bases and J gave up 10 bases, with 13 bases separating them. Germline V lookup: CDR1 SGHAT, CDR2 FQNNGV. The CDR3 has 14 amino acids. The CDR3 is CASSFVSSESPLHF. The CDR3 DNA is TGTGCCAGCAGCTTTGTGAGCAGCGAGTCACCCCTCCACTTT. The entire variable domain, with the rest obtained from reference TRBV11-2 and TRBJ1-6, is as follows: EAGVAQSPRYKIIEKRQSVAFWCNPISGHATLYWYQQILGQGPKLLIQFQNNGVVDDSQLPKDRFSAERLKGVDSTLKIQPAKLEDSAVYLCASSFVSSESPLHFGNGTRLTVT.

The chain employs TRBV29-1 and TRBJ2-7; TRBD1 aligns across 9 bases. J was trimmed by 5 bases and V by 3 bases; bases with no gene match: 5. CDR3 length equals 13 residues. Germline V lookup: CDR1 SQVTM, CDR2 ANQGSEA. In DNA form, the CDR3 reads TGCAGCGTTGAGGGGACAGGGTACCACGAGCAGTACTTC. The encoded protein is CSVEGTGYHEQYF.

The rearrangement joins TRBV11-2 to TRBJ1-1; D is possibly TRBD1 (6 bases). There are 14 residues in the CDR3. The ends were cut back, 3 bases at V and 4 bases at J, with 12 bases in the middle. CDR1 and CDR2 from the germline V gene are SGHAT and FQNNGV. The CDR3 bases are TGTGCCAGCAGCTTCCGACAGGCCCCCACTGAAGCTTTCTTT. This encodes CASSFRQAPTEAFF.

About this clone: The germline gene is not matched at one end of the junction; a read error may be the cause. This chain uses TRBV7-7 with TRBJ2-2; tentatively, D is TRBD1 (6 bases). The germline V gene encodes CDR1 SSHAT and CDR2 FNYEAQ (reference sequence). The CDR3 spans 14 residues. This CDR3 reads CASSPTGNTGELFF. The CDR3 bases are TGTGCTAGCAGCCCGACAGGCAACACCGGGGAGCTGTTTTTT. Looking up the rest from reference TRBV7-7 and TRBJ2-2 gives the full variable domain: GAGVSQSPRYKVTKRGQDVTLRCDPISSHATLYWYQQALGQGPEFLTYFNYEAQPDKSGLPSDRFSAERPEGSISTLTIQRTEQRDSAMYRCASSPTGNTGELFFGEGSRLTVL.

The chain is built from TRBV19 and TRBJ2-7; 7 bases map to TRBD1. Germline V lookup: CDR1 LNHDA, CDR2 SQIVND (reference sequence). CDR3 size: 14 residues. The ends lost 9 bases at V and 0 bases at J; junction bases unmatched: 8. CDR3 DNA sequence: TGTGCCAGCACAAGGGACAGCGCCTCCTACGAGCAGTACTTC. Its translation: CASTRDSASYEQYF. Full variable domain (missing parts from reference TRBV19 and TRBJ2-7): DGGITQSPKYLFRKEGQNVTLSCEQNLNHDAMYWYRQDPGQGLRLIYYSQIVNDFQKGDIAEGYSVSREKKESFPLTVTSAQKNPTAFYLCASTRDSASYEQYFGPGTRLTVT.

The V and J genes are TRBV5-1 and TRBJ1-4, with 10 nucleotides matching TRBD1. The CDR3 contains 18 residues. V shed 4 bases and J 0 bases; nucleotides not matched to a gene: 9. The germline gives CDR1 SGHRS, CDR2 YFSETQ. DNA for the CDR3: TGCGCCAGCAGCCCGGGCCGGGGGACAGGGGCAACTAATGAAAAACTGTTTTTT. Translated: CASSPGRGTGATNEKLFF.

The rearrangement links TRBV5-6 to TRBJ2-1; 7 bases match TRBD2. V trimming: 0 bases; J trimming: 5 bases; junction bases outside the gene matches: 5. CDR1 and CDR2 from the germline V gene are SGHDT and YYEEEE. CDR3 size: 15 residues. The CDR3 sequence: CASSLGLAEDNEQFF. The CDR3 coding sequence is TGTGCCAGCAGCTTGGGCCTAGCGGAGGACAATGAGCAGTTCTTC.

The V and J genes are TRBV7-9 and TRBJ2-7; TRBD2 might be the D (6 bases). Trimming stripped 1 base from V and 7 bases from J, with 17 bases between. The CDR3 is 15 amino acids. CDR1 is SEHNR and CDR2 is FQNEAQ in the germline V gene (reference sequence). The CDR3 sequence is CASSLEPWGGAEQYF. The CDR3 region has the DNA TGTGCCAGCAGCTTAGAACCTTGGGGCGGGGCGGAGCAGTACTTC.

The chain carries TRBV7-8 and TRBJ1-1; 11 nucleotides align to TRBD1. Trimming took 4 bases from V and 0 from J; bases not matched to a gene: 4. Germline CDR1 and CDR2: SGHVS and FQNEAQ. The CDR3 is made up of 16 amino acids. The CDR3: CASSSRTGGMNTEAFF. In DNA, the CDR3 is TGTGCCAGCAGCTCAAGGACAGGGGGCATGAACACTGAAGCTTTCTTT.

The genes are TRBV6-1 and TRBJ1-1, with TRBD1 identical over 8 bases. After removal of 6 bases from V and 3 bases from J, the junction contained 9 bases not matched to a gene. Looked up from germline, CDR1 is MNHNS and CDR2 is SASEGT. This CDR3 has 15 residues. The CDR3 region has the DNA TGTGCCAGCAGACAATCGACAGGGGAGGACACTGAAGCTTTCTTT. Translating gives CASRQSTGEDTEAFF.

The chain uses TRBV10-3 and TRBJ2-1; TRBD2 matches 8 bases. This CDR3 has 14 amino acids. Trimming at V came to 6 bases and at J to 8 bases, leaving 9 bases not matched to a gene. Looked up from germline, CDR1 is ENHRY and CDR2 is SYGVKD. The DNA of the CDR3 is TGTGCCATCAGCGACCATAGCGGGGACGATGAGCAGTTCTTC. Amino acid sequence: CAISDHSGDDEQFF.

This clone appeared a single time. The chain recombines TRBV5-1 with TRBJ1-1; no clear D. Per the germline V gene, CDR1 is SGHRS and CDR2 is YFSETQ. The CDR3 spans 11 residues. V lost 9 bases and J lost 11, with 17 bases in between. CDR3 protein: CANLADCFAFF. The CDR3 DNA follows: TGCGCCAACCTCGCTGACTGTTTTGCTTTCTTT.

The V and J genes are TRBV7-2 and TRBJ2-3; 13 nucleotides agree with TRBD2. CDR1 SGHTA and CDR2 FQGNSA come from the germline V gene. The CDR3 is 18 amino acids. The junction had 8 bases not matched to a gene; V was cut back by 5 bases and J by 0 bases. CDR3: CASSPGLAGPVSTDTQYF. The CDR3 bases are TGTGCCAGCAGCCCGGGACTAGCGGGGCCAGTTAGCACAGATACGCAGTATTTT. The whole variable domain, remainder taken from reference TRBV7-2 and TRBJ2-3, is GAGVSQSPSNKVTEKGKDVELRCDPISGHTALYWYRQSLGQGLEFLIYFQGNSAPDKSGLPSDRFSAERTGGSVSTLTIQRTQQEDSAVYLCASSPGLAGPVSTDTQYFGPGTRLTVL.

Written as DNA, the CDR3 is TGTGCCAGCAGCTTAGGGACACCTTTCACTGAAGCTTTCTTT. This codes for CASSLGTPFTEAFF. The chain employs TRBV5-5 and TRBJ1-1, with TRBD1 as a possible D gene (6 bases). The CDR3 loop spans 14 amino acids. The germline gives CDR1 SGHKS, CDR2 YYEKEE (reference sequence). Trimming pared 2 bases from V and 4 bases from J, leaving 12 bases between.

J is TRBJ2-6 and V is TRBV7-9; TRBD1 aligns across 7 bases. The CDR3 is 17 residues long. V trimming: 5 bases; J trimming: 0 bases; junction bases outside the gene matches: 7. Germline assignment: CDR1 SEHNR and CDR2 FQNEAQ (reference sequence). The CDR3 region is CASSPHRGRSGANVLTF. CDR3 nucleotide sequence: TGTGCCAGCAGCCCACACAGGGGACGCTCTGGGGCCAACGTCCTGACTTTC.

This rearrangement joins TRBV16 to TRBJ2-7, with 9 bases lining up with TRBD1. Germline lookup yields CDR1 KGHSY and CDR2 FQNENV. The CDR3 is 15 amino acids. The junction had 4 bases not matched to a gene; V was cut back by 3 bases and J by 1 base. CDR3 loop: CASSHYDRGSYEQYF. The CDR3 nucleotides are TGTGCCAGCAGCCATTACGACAGGGGGTCCTACGAGCAGTACTTC.

This rearrangement joins TRBV18 to TRBJ2-7; D is perhaps TRBD1 (6 bases). Germline CDR1 reads KGHSH; CDR2 reads LQKENI. The V end lost 4 bases, the J end lost 3 bases, and 13 bases lay between the germline ends. The CDR3 is 14 residues long. Written as DNA, the CDR3 is TGTGCCAGCTCACTCCGGCGACAGGACTACGAGCAGTACTTC. Its translation: CASSLRRQDYEQYF.

The gene calls are TRBV2 and TRBJ2-5, with TRBD1 matching 8 bases. Trimming cost V 8 bases and J 8 bases; bases outside gene matches: 7. Germline CDR1 SNHLY, CDR2 FYNNEI. The CDR3 is made up of 12 amino acids. The CDR3 DNA reads TGTGCCAGCCGCGGGACAGGAACAACCCAGTACTTC. It yields the protein CASRGTGTTQYF. The full variable domain, with the rest looked up from reference TRBV2 and TRBJ2-5, is EPEVTQTPSHQVTQMGQEVILRCVPISNHLYFYWYRQILGQKVEFLVSFYNNEISEKSEIFDDQFSVERPDGSNFTLKIRSTKLEDSAMYFCASRGTGTTQYFGPGTRLLVL.

This clone was seen only once. The V call is TRBV10-3, the J call TRBJ2-7, with TRBD1 matching 10 bases. CDR3 length: 12 amino acids. The germline V gene has CDR1 ENHRY and CDR2 SYGVKD. Germline trimming cut 9 bases from V and 5 bases from J; bases unmatched to any gene: 4. CDR3 coding DNA: TGTGCCATGGGGACAGGGGTCCACGAGCAGTACTTC. Translation: CAMGTGVHEQYF.

The chain links TRBV9 to TRBJ2-7, with TRBD1 identical over 8 bases. This CDR3 has 15 amino acids. Looked up from germline, CDR1 is SGDLS and CDR2 is YYNGEE. J lost 2 bases, V lost 0 bases, and 4 bases had no gene match. CDR3 DNA: TGTGCCAGCAGCGTAGGCAACAGGGGGACCTACGAGCAGTACTTC. This encodes CASSVGNRGTYEQYF.

The chain uses TRBV5-4 and TRBJ2-1; 14 bases map to TRBD2. Germline assignment: CDR1 SGHNT and CDR2 YYREEE (reference sequence). The CDR3 has 20 residues. V dropped 2 bases and J dropped 1; count of bases not matched to a gene: 11. CDR3 DNA: TGTGCCAGCAGCTTAAAACGGACTAGCGGGGGGAAGGGGTCCTACAATGAGCAGTTCTTC. It codes for CASSLKRTSGGKGSYNEQFF.

The chain couples TRBV7-9 to TRBJ1-1; unclear D gene. CDR3 length: 17 amino acids. Germline V CDR1 and CDR2: SEHNR, FQNEAQ (reference sequence). The germline V and J ends were trimmed by 4 bases and 1 base, with 19 bases remaining between them. CDR3 protein: CASSSDYPATKNTEAFF. CDR3 nucleotide sequence: TGTGCCAGCAGCTCAGACTACCCGGCGACAAAGAACACTGAAGCTTTCTTT. The full variable domain, with the rest looked up from reference TRBV7-9 and TRBJ1-1, is DTGVSQNPRHKITKRGQNVTFRCDPISEHNRLYWYRQTLGQGPEFLTYFQNEAQLEKSRLLSDRFSAERPKGSFSTLEIQRTEQGDSAMYLCASSSDYPATKNTEAFFGQGTRLTVV.